The 25 T cell receptor beta chains below were found in one sample sequenced in a study of blood T cell repertoires in COVID-19. The protocol was immunoSEQ multiplex PCR, while the TCRdb copy is restricted to in-frame clones and leaves out a portion. Among about 180,000 clones listed, roughly three quarters were seen once. Source material: peripheral blood. The receptors shown here come from a woman at least 80 years old with COVID-19, enrolled during active disease.

In this sample, this clone turned up a few times. The rearrangement joins TRBV2 to TRBJ2-2; D is uncertain. Germline CDR1 SNHLY, CDR2 FYNNEI. Trimming pared 4 bases from V and 4 bases from J, leaving 10 bases between. The CDR3 is 14 amino acids. The chain's CDR3 is CASSARSFTGELFF. In DNA form, the CDR3 reads TGTGCCAGCAGTGCTAGATCCTTCACCGGGGAGCTGTTTTTT.

The gene calls are TRBV5-5 and TRBJ2-7, with TRBD1 matching 7 bases. Trimming cost V 3 bases and J 0 bases; bases outside gene matches: 3. CDR3 length: 14 amino acids. CDR1 is SGHKS and CDR2 is YYEKEE in the germline V gene (reference sequence). The CDR3: CASSSRDSSYEQYF. In DNA form, the CDR3 reads TGTGCCAGCAGCTCCCGGGACAGCTCCTACGAGCAGTACTTC.

The table lists this clone with many counts. The gene calls are TRBV7-3 and TRBJ1-1; D uncertain. The ends were cut back, 6 bases at V and 0 bases at J, with 5 bases in the middle. This CDR3 has 12 residues. Germline CDR1 SGHTA, CDR2 FQGTGA. The CDR3 DNA reads TGTGCCAGCAGTATTATGAACACTGAAGCTTTCTTT. Protein product: CASSIMNTEAFF.

A remark on this clone: The sample holds other DNA sequences that translate to the same CDR3. The chain links TRBV7-2 to TRBJ1-2, with TRBD1 matching 7 bases. V lost 4 bases and J lost 4; bases outside the gene matches: 6. CDR1 is SGHTA and CDR2 is FQGNSA in the germline V gene. The CDR3 has 14 amino acids. CDR3 in amino acids: CASSSGTAIYGYTF. The DNA for the CDR3 is TGTGCCAGCAGCTCCGGGACAGCGATCTATGGCTACACCTTC. The full variable domain, in which reference TRBV7-2 and TRBJ1-2 provide the parts outside the CDR3, is GAGVSQSPSNKVTEKGKDVELRCDPISGHTALYWYRQSLGQGLEFLIYFQGNSAPDKSGLPSDRFSAERTGGSVSTLTIQRTQQEDSAVYLCASSSGTAIYGYTFGSGTRLTVV.

The chain recombines TRBV28 with TRBJ1-6; 9 bases are a match to TRBD1. Germline loops: CDR1 MDHEN, CDR2 SYDVKM. There are 15 residues in the CDR3. After removal of 3 bases from V and 9 bases from J, the junction contained 6 bases not matched to a gene. CDR3: CASSLPRTGVSPLHF. CDR3 bases: TGTGCCAGCAGTTTGCCGCGGACAGGGGTTTCACCCCTCCACTTT.

The V call is TRBV6-5, the J call TRBJ1-4; D is unresolved. V was cut by 5 bases and J by 0 bases, with 7 bases left in between. The CDR3 has 14 residues. Germline V gene sequence: CDR1 MNHEY, CDR2 SVGAGI. In nucleotides, the CDR3 is TGTGCCAGCAGTCGGGTGCCAACTAATGAAAAACTGTTTTTT. Translating it yields CASSRVPTNEKLFF.

This chain uses TRBV5-1 with TRBJ1-1, with D hard to call. The length of the CDR3 is 14 residues. Germline loops: CDR1 SGHRS, CDR2 YFSETQ. The V end lost 5 bases, the J end lost 1 base, and 12 bases lay between the germline ends. The CDR3 here is CASRKEPQNTEAFF. CDR3 coding DNA: TGCGCCAGCAGGAAGGAGCCTCAGAACACTGAAGCTTTCTTT. Based on the CDR3 plus reference TRBV5-1 and TRBJ1-1, the full variable domain is KAGVTQTPRYLIKTRGQQVTLSCSPISGHRSVSWYQQTPGQGLQFLFEYFSETQRNKGNFPGRFSGRQFSNSRSEMNVSTLELGDSALYLCASRKEPQNTEAFFGQGTRLTVV.

The CDR3 reads CASSLGLAGGTGELFF. DNA for the CDR3: TGTGCCAGCAGCTTAGGGCTAGCGGGAGGCACCGGGGAGCTGTTTTTT. This rearrangement joins TRBV7-2 to TRBJ2-2, with 11 bases matching TRBD2. The germline gives CDR1 SGHTA, CDR2 FQGNSA. V dropped 1 base and J dropped 4; count of bases not matched to a gene: 2. This CDR3 is 16 amino acids long.

V gene TRBV7-2 combines with J gene TRBJ1-4; 8 nucleotides match TRBD1. The J segment lost 0 bases and the V segment lost 5 bases, leaving 8 bases of the junction unmatched. This CDR3 spans 17 amino acids. CDR1 and CDR2 from the germline V gene are SGHTA and FQGNSA. CDR3 protein: CASSPGQGITTNEKLFF. The CDR3 DNA reads as TGTGCCAGCAGCCCCGGACAGGGCATTACAACTAATGAAAAACTGTTTTTT.

The rearrangement links TRBV28 to TRBJ2-7, with 9 nucleotides matching TRBD1. Trimming at V came to 2 bases and at J to 4 bases, leaving 3 bases not matched to a gene. CDR3 size: 14 residues. From germline, CDR1 is MDHEN and CDR2 SYDVKM. The CDR3 nucleotides read TGTGCCAGCAGTTTAACAGACAGGGGGTACGAGCAGTACTTC. Protein sequence: CASSLTDRGYEQYF.

This chain links TRBV24-1 with TRBJ1-2; D ambiguous. The CDR3 consists of 14 residues. V was shortened by 0 bases and J by 5 bases, with 9 bases between the two germline ends. CDR1 KGHDR and CDR2 SFDVKD come from the germline V gene. The DNA for the CDR3 is TGTGCCACCAGTGATTTGAGTGCCCGGTATGGCTACACCTTC. It codes for CATSDLSARYGYTF.

The chain couples TRBV6-6 to TRBJ1-5, with D possibly being TRBD1 (6 bases). The CDR3 is made up of 16 amino acids. Germline values: CDR1 MNHNY, CDR2 SVGAGI (reference sequence). Trimming took off 5 bases at V and 1 base at J, with 15 bases between the two ends. The CDR3 DNA is TGTGCCAGCAGTCTAGGGGGGGGTCGAAGCAATCAGCCCCAGCATTTT. The encoded protein is CASSLGGGRSNQPQHF.

CDR3: CASPRGGKGNQPQHF. The CDR3 DNA reads as TGCGCCAGCCCACGGGGAGGTAAGGGCAATCAGCCCCAGCATTTT. The rearrangement joins TRBV10-1 to TRBJ1-5; the D is unclear. Deletions cut 8 bases from V and 2 bases from J, with 16 bases between. Germline lookup yields CDR1 WNHNN and CDR2 SYGVQD (reference sequence). This CDR3 spans 15 amino acids.

This chain joins TRBV5-6 and TRBJ1-2; weak D call: TRBD1 (6 bases). Germline-derived CDR1 and CDR2 are SGHDT and YYEEEE. The CDR3 is 14 amino acids. V lost 0 bases, J lost 4 bases, and 10 bases lay in between. Here the CDR3 reads CASSLGRGPYGYTF. In DNA, the CDR3 is TGTGCCAGCAGCTTGGGCAGGGGTCCCTATGGCTACACCTTC.

This chain's CDR3 is CASSLARGREFHEQYF. For the CDR3, the DNA is TGTGCCAGCAGCTTGGCCCGTGGGCGGGAGTTCCACGAGCAGTACTTC. The chain carries TRBV5-6 and TRBJ2-7; 7 bases map to TRBD2. The CDR3 loop spans 16 amino acids. Per the germline V gene, CDR1 is SGHDT and CDR2 is YYEEEE. V was clipped by 0 bases and J by 5 bases; unmatched bases: 11.

The chain carries TRBV28 and TRBJ2-7; 7 bases match TRBD1. The CDR3 has 15 residues. The ends lost 5 bases at V and 9 bases at J; junction bases unmatched: 16. Germline lookup yields CDR1 MDHEN and CDR2 SYDVKM. CDR3 nucleotide sequence: TGTGCCAGCAGTCTTCAGACAGGGATTGGTGTCAGGCAGTACTTC. It specifies CASSLQTGIGVRQYF.

V is TRBV28 and J is TRBJ2-1; tentative D call: TRBD2 (5 bases). Trimming stripped 3 bases from V and 7 bases from J, with 16 bases between. Per the germline V gene, CDR1 is MDHEN and CDR2 is SYDVKM. The CDR3 is 15 amino acids. This CDR3 reads CASSLRPSRLNEQFF. The CDR3 region has the DNA TGTGCCAGCAGTTTGAGGCCTAGCAGACTAAATGAGCAGTTCTTC.

The chain has TRBV4-1 and TRBJ1-1; D perhaps matches TRBD1 (5 bases). Looked up from germline, CDR1 is MGHRA and CDR2 is YSYEKL. The CDR3 extends over 15 amino acids. V gave up 2 bases and J gave up 4 bases, with 14 bases separating them. The CDR3 protein is CASSQTDSGGTEAFF. The CDR3 DNA follows: TGCGCCAGCAGCCAAACAGATTCCGGGGGCACTGAAGCTTTCTTT.

The chain has TRBV5-8 and TRBJ1-1; D is undetermined. Trimming pared 5 bases from V and 0 bases from J, leaving 8 bases between. The CDR3 consists of 13 residues. The V gene's germline CDR1 is SGHTS and CDR2 YDEGEE. The CDR3, as DNA: TGTGCCAGCAGTTGGACTCTGAACACTGAAGCTTTCTTT. Translating it yields CASSWTLNTEAFF.

The chain joins TRBV30 to TRBJ2-3; 10 bases line up with TRBD2. This CDR3 is built from 15 residues. Germline assignment: CDR1 GTSNPN and CDR2 SVGIG (reference sequence). J was trimmed by 6 bases and V by 0 bases; bases with no gene match: 6. Here the CDR3 reads CAWSVGLAVGDTQYF. For the CDR3, the DNA is TGTGCCTGGAGTGTAGGACTAGCGGTGGGGGATACGCAGTATTTT.

This clone was counted once. This chain connects TRBV2 to TRBJ1-6; the match to TRBD1 covers 8 bases. The CDR3 extends over 13 amino acids. The J segment lost 8 bases and the V segment lost 8 bases, leaving 5 bases of the junction unmatched. The germline V gene has CDR1 SNHLY and CDR2 FYNNEI. CDR3 region: CASYRDRYSPLHF. CDR3 DNA sequence: TGTGCCAGCTACCGGGACAGGTATTCACCCCTCCACTTT.

J is TRBJ2-1 and V is TRBV3-1 (or the pseudogene TRBV3-2), with no clear D. Between the trimmed V and J ends, which lost 3 bases and 5 bases, there was a span of 14 bases. From germline, CDR1 is LGHDT and CDR2 YNNKEL (reference sequence). The CDR3 loop spans 15 amino acids. The CDR3 sequence is CASSQTRSANNEQFF. The CDR3 coding sequence is TGTGCCAGCAGCCAGACTCGTTCGGCTAACAATGAGCAGTTCTTC.

The V and J genes are TRBV5-4 and TRBJ2-7, with 13 nucleotides matching TRBD2. CDR1 and CDR2 from the germline V gene are SGHNT and YYREEE (reference sequence). CDR3 length: 15 residues. Trimming removed 4 bases from V and 2 bases from J; junction bases left unmatched: 3. The CDR3, as DNA: TGTGCCAGCAGCACCGGACTAGCGGGAGCCTACGAGCAGTACTTC. Translation: CASSTGLAGAYEQYF.

This clone showed up just a few times. The CDR3 loop is CASGLEGRGEKLFF. Here the CDR3 DNA reads TGCGCCAGCGGTCTGGAGGGTCGAGGGGAAAAACTGTTTTTT. The V and J genes are TRBV5-1 and TRBJ1-4; no reliable D call. With 7 bases removed from V and 8 bases from J, the gap between germline ends came to 18 bases. This CDR3 spans 14 amino acids. The germline V gene encodes CDR1 SGHRS and CDR2 YFSETQ.

The chain combines TRBV23-1 with TRBJ2-2; 9 positions match TRBD1. TRBV23-1 is reported as an ORF; its role is uncertain. This CDR3 spans 16 amino acids. The junction had 9 bases not matched to a gene; V was cut back by 3 bases and J by 7 bases. Here the CDR3 reads CASSHHRGRVNGELFF. CDR3 nucleotides: TGCGCCAGCAGTCATCACAGGGGGCGCGTAAACGGGGAGCTGTTTTTT.